A selection of T cell receptor beta chains follows, all from one sample in a study of control samples from healthy donors and cancer patients. TCRdb's table, derived via immunoSEQ multiplex PCR, lists solely in-frame clones and lacks some. The sample records roughly 73,000 clones, 92% being singletons. Sequenced material: blood. These receptors all stem from a woman aged 55-70 years in good health. Each CDR3 is given with its conserved first and last residue. A D gene is named only where the DNA matches it firmly. Only part of the rows carry a size: once, few, many, or a class if the clone is expanded.

>-|TRBJ2-1|once|TRBV19
TGTTCCAGACGAGTAACCTACAATGAGCAGTTCTTC
CSRRVTYNEQFF
>-|TRBJ1-3|-|TRBV6-5
TGTTTAGCTTCCAAGGGAAACACCATATATTTT
CLASKGNTIYF
>-|TRBJ2-7|-|TRBV5-4
TGTGCCAGCAGCCTTGGGACGGCATCCTACGAGCAGTACTTC
CASSLGTASYEQYF
>-|TRBJ2-5|-|TRBV19
TGTGCCAGTAGCCCGGGGGTAGGCGGCTCGTTAACCCAGTACTTC
CASSPGVGGSLTQYF
>-|TRBJ1-3|-|TRBV28
TGTGCCAGCAAACAGAGAGTCCATGGAAACACCATATATTTT
CASKQRVHGNTIYF
>-|TRBJ2-1|-|TRBV28
TGTGCCAGCAGTACGGGACTCAGGGTGTTCTTC
CASSTGLRVFF
>-|TRBJ1-2|-|TRBV12-2
TGTGCAAGTCGCCGGTACCGCTACACCTTC
CASRRYRYTF
>-|TRBJ2-7|once|TRBV28
TGTGCCAGCAAGGTTGGGGGATCCTACGAGCAGTACTTC
CASKVGGSYEQYF
>-|TRBJ2-1|-|TRBV2
TGTGCCAGCAGTGAAGAGACTAACGATGAGCAGTTCTTC
CASSEETNDEQFF
>-|TRBJ1-5|-|TRBV28
TGTGCCAGCGCACGGGGGCCCTATCAGCCCCAGCATTTT
CASARGPYQPQHF
>-|TRBJ2-6|-|TRBV19
TGTGCCAGTAGTATCCCCTCCACCAGGGCTGGGGCCAACGTCCTGACTTTC
CASSIPSTRAGANVLTF
>-|TRBJ1-1|-|TRBV30
TGTGCCTGGAGTGGCAGCCTGAACACTGAAGCTTTCTTT
CAWSGSLNTEAFF
>-|TRBJ2-7|few|TRBV5-8
TGTGCCAGCAGCTTGCGGCGAGGGCAGGGGAATGGCGAGCAGTACTTC
CASSLRRGQGNGEQYF
>-|TRBJ1-3|-|TRBV4-1
TGCGCCAGCAGCCAGTCAGAGATCTCTGGAAACACCATATATTTT
CASSQSEISGNTIYF
>-|TRBJ2-2|-|TRBV7-2
TGTGCCAGCAGCTTAGTTGTCCTACTGGGCGGGGAGCTGTTTTTT
CASSLVVLLGGELFF
>-|TRBJ1-2|-|TRBV6-2/TRBV6-3
TGTGCCAGCAGTGACCGAGGGCCAGGGGGCTACACCTTC
CASSDRGPGGYTF
>-|TRBJ1-4|-|TRBV20-1
TGCAGTGCTAGTCCCCTGCTTGGGGGTGGGACTAATGAAAAACTGTTTTTT
CSASPLLGGGTNEKLFF
>-|TRBJ1-5|-|TRBV5-6
TGTGCCAGCAGCACAGGAGGTCAGCCCCAGCATTTT
CASSTGGQPQHF
>-|TRBJ1-4|-|TRBV3-1/TRBV3-2
TGTGCCAGCAGCCGCTCCCCGACCAGCACCGAGGTACTGTTTTTT
CASSRSPTSTEVLFF
>-|TRBJ2-2|-|TRBV5-1
TGCGCCAGCAGCTTGGGGGCCGGGGGTACCGGGGAGCTGTTTTTT
CASSLGAGGTGELFF
>-|TRBJ2-1|-|TRBV12-3/TRBV12-4
TGTGCCAGCAGTTTACGGGGGCACAATGAGCAGTTCTTC
CASSLRGHNEQFF
>TRBD1|TRBJ1-5|-|TRBV6-2/TRBV6-3
TGTGCCAGCAGTTCCCCGACAGGGTACATTCAGCCCCAGCATTTT
CASSSPTGYIQPQHF
>TRBD1|TRBJ2-7|-|TRBV5-1
TGCGCCAGCAGCTTGGGGGACAGTTTTGACGAGCAGTACTTC
CASSLGDSFDEQYF
>-|TRBJ2-1|few|TRBV11-2
TGTGCCAGCAGCTTAGGACCTCGGGTTAGCGGTGAGCAGTTCTTC
CASSLGPRVSGEQFF
>-|TRBJ2-1|-|TRBV29-1
TGCAGCGTGCGGAGAGGGACTGGGGCCTCCAATGAGCAGTTCTTC
CSVRRGTGASNEQFF
>-|TRBJ2-1|-|TRBV14
TGTGCCAGCAGTCCGGCGGATTGGTCTTTCGAGCAGTTCTTC
CASSPADWSFEQFF
>TRBD2|TRBJ2-3|-|TRBV2
TGTGCCAGCAGGGTGTTTAGCGGGAGAGGGACAGATACGCAGTATTTT
CASRVFSGRGTDTQYF
>TRBD1|TRBJ2-7|-|TRBV24-1
TGTGCCACCAGTGCCGAGGGACAGGGTCGATACGAGCAGTACTTC
CATSAEGQGRYEQYF
>TRBD2|TRBJ2-7|-|TRBV11-3
TGTGCCAGCACCTTAGCCGGCCATGGACTAGCGGGAACAGCCTACGAGCAGTACTTC
CASTLAGHGLAGTAYEQYF
>-|TRBJ2-2|-|TRBV5-1
TGCGCCAGCAGCATGGACGGCATGAACACCGGGGAGCTGTTTTTT
CASSMDGMNTGELFF
>-|TRBJ1-2|-|TRBV28
TGTGCCAGCAGGGTGGGGGGGCGGATCTATGGCTACACCTTC
CASRVGGRIYGYTF
>TRBD1|TRBJ2-7|-|TRBV7-6
TGTGCCTCACAGGGGGGATCCTACGAGCAGTACTTC
CASQGGSYEQYF
>TRBD2|TRBJ2-5|-|TRBV18
TGTGCCAGCTCACTCCGGATGACTAGCGGGACAGAGACCCAGTACTTC
CASSLRMTSGTETQYF
>-|TRBJ1-1|-|TRBV7-3
TGTGCCAGCAGCCTCTCGGGAGGGAGGGGAAACACTGAAGCTTTCTTT
CASSLSGGRGNTEAFF
>TRBD1|TRBJ2-4|-|TRBV28
TGTGCCAGCAGTCCCTCCGGACAGGGGGACATTCAGTACTTC
CASSPSGQGDIQYF
>-|TRBJ1-2|-|TRBV27
TGTGCCAGCAGTTTGGAGGGAAAGGACGGCTACACCTTC
CASSLEGKDGYTF
>TRBD1|TRBJ2-2|-|TRBV30
TGTGCCTGGAGGGGGGACAGGAAAAACACCGGGGAGCTGTTTTTT
CAWRGDRKNTGELFF
>-|TRBJ2-5|-|TRBV18
TGTGCCAGCTCACCCGTAGGGGATGAGACCCAGTACTTC
CASSPVGDETQYF
>TRBD1|TRBJ1-2|-|TRBV28
TGTGCCAGCAGTACCCGCAGGGGGAACTATGGCTACACCTTC
CASSTRRGNYGYTF
>TRBD1|TRBJ1-1|-|TRBV9
TGTGCCAGCAGCGCGACAGGGGGCAGGATGGACACTGAAGCTTTCTTT
CASSATGGRMDTEAFF
>-|TRBJ1-6|-|TRBV10-3
TGTGCCATCAGCGAAGCGAGAGGAGGGGGTAATTCACCCCTCCACTTT
CAISEARGGGNSPLHF
>-|TRBJ1-3|-|TRBV5-4
TGTGCCAGCAGCTTGGGACGGGGAACTGGAAACACCATATATTTT
CASSLGRGTGNTIYF
>-|TRBJ2-7|-|TRBV27
TGTGCCAGCAGTTTAAAATTGGACTCATACTATTCCTACGAGCAGTACTTC
CASSLKLDSYYSYEQYF
>TRBD2|TRBJ2-1|-|TRBV6-2/TRBV6-3
TGTGCCAGCAGTTACACTAGACTAGCGGGAGCACTTCGGCTCAATGAGCAGTTCTTC
CASSYTRLAGALRLNEQFF
>-|TRBJ1-4|-|TRBV7-9
TGTGCCAGCAGCACGCGGGAATTGGGTGAAAAACTGTTTTTT
CASSTRELGEKLFF
>TRBD1|TRBJ1-3|-|TRBV7-9
TGTGCCAGCAGTTCCGGGACAGTGGGAAACACCATATATTTT
CASSSGTVGNTIYF
>TRBD2|TRBJ2-7|-|TRBV2
TGTGCCAGCAGTAGGGGACTAGCGGGAGGCTACGAGCAGTACTTC
CASSRGLAGGYEQYF
>-|TRBJ1-5|-|TRBV28
TGTGCCAGCACTCGGGGGGATAGCAATCAGCCCCAGCATTTT
CASTRGDSNQPQHF
>-|TRBJ2-5|once|TRBV9
TGTGCCAGCAGCGTAAGGACTACCGCCGAGACCCAGTACTTC
CASSVRTTAETQYF
>-|TRBJ2-5|-|TRBV4-1
TGCGCCAGCAGCCAAGATCGAGGGGAAGGGTCCCAGTACTTC
CASSQDRGEGSQYF
>-|TRBJ1-2|-|TRBV28
TGTGCCAGCAGTTTCCCAGGGAGGAACTATGGCTACACCTTC
CASSFPGRNYGYTF
>-|TRBJ1-2|-|TRBV6-2/TRBV6-3
TGTGCCAGCAGTGACCCGAACGACTATGGCTACACCTTC
CASSDPNDYGYTF
>-|TRBJ2-7|few|TRBV19
TGTGCCAGTAGTACGAAAACTAGCTCCCGCACCTACTCCTACGAGCAGTACTTC
CASSTKTSSRTYSYEQYF